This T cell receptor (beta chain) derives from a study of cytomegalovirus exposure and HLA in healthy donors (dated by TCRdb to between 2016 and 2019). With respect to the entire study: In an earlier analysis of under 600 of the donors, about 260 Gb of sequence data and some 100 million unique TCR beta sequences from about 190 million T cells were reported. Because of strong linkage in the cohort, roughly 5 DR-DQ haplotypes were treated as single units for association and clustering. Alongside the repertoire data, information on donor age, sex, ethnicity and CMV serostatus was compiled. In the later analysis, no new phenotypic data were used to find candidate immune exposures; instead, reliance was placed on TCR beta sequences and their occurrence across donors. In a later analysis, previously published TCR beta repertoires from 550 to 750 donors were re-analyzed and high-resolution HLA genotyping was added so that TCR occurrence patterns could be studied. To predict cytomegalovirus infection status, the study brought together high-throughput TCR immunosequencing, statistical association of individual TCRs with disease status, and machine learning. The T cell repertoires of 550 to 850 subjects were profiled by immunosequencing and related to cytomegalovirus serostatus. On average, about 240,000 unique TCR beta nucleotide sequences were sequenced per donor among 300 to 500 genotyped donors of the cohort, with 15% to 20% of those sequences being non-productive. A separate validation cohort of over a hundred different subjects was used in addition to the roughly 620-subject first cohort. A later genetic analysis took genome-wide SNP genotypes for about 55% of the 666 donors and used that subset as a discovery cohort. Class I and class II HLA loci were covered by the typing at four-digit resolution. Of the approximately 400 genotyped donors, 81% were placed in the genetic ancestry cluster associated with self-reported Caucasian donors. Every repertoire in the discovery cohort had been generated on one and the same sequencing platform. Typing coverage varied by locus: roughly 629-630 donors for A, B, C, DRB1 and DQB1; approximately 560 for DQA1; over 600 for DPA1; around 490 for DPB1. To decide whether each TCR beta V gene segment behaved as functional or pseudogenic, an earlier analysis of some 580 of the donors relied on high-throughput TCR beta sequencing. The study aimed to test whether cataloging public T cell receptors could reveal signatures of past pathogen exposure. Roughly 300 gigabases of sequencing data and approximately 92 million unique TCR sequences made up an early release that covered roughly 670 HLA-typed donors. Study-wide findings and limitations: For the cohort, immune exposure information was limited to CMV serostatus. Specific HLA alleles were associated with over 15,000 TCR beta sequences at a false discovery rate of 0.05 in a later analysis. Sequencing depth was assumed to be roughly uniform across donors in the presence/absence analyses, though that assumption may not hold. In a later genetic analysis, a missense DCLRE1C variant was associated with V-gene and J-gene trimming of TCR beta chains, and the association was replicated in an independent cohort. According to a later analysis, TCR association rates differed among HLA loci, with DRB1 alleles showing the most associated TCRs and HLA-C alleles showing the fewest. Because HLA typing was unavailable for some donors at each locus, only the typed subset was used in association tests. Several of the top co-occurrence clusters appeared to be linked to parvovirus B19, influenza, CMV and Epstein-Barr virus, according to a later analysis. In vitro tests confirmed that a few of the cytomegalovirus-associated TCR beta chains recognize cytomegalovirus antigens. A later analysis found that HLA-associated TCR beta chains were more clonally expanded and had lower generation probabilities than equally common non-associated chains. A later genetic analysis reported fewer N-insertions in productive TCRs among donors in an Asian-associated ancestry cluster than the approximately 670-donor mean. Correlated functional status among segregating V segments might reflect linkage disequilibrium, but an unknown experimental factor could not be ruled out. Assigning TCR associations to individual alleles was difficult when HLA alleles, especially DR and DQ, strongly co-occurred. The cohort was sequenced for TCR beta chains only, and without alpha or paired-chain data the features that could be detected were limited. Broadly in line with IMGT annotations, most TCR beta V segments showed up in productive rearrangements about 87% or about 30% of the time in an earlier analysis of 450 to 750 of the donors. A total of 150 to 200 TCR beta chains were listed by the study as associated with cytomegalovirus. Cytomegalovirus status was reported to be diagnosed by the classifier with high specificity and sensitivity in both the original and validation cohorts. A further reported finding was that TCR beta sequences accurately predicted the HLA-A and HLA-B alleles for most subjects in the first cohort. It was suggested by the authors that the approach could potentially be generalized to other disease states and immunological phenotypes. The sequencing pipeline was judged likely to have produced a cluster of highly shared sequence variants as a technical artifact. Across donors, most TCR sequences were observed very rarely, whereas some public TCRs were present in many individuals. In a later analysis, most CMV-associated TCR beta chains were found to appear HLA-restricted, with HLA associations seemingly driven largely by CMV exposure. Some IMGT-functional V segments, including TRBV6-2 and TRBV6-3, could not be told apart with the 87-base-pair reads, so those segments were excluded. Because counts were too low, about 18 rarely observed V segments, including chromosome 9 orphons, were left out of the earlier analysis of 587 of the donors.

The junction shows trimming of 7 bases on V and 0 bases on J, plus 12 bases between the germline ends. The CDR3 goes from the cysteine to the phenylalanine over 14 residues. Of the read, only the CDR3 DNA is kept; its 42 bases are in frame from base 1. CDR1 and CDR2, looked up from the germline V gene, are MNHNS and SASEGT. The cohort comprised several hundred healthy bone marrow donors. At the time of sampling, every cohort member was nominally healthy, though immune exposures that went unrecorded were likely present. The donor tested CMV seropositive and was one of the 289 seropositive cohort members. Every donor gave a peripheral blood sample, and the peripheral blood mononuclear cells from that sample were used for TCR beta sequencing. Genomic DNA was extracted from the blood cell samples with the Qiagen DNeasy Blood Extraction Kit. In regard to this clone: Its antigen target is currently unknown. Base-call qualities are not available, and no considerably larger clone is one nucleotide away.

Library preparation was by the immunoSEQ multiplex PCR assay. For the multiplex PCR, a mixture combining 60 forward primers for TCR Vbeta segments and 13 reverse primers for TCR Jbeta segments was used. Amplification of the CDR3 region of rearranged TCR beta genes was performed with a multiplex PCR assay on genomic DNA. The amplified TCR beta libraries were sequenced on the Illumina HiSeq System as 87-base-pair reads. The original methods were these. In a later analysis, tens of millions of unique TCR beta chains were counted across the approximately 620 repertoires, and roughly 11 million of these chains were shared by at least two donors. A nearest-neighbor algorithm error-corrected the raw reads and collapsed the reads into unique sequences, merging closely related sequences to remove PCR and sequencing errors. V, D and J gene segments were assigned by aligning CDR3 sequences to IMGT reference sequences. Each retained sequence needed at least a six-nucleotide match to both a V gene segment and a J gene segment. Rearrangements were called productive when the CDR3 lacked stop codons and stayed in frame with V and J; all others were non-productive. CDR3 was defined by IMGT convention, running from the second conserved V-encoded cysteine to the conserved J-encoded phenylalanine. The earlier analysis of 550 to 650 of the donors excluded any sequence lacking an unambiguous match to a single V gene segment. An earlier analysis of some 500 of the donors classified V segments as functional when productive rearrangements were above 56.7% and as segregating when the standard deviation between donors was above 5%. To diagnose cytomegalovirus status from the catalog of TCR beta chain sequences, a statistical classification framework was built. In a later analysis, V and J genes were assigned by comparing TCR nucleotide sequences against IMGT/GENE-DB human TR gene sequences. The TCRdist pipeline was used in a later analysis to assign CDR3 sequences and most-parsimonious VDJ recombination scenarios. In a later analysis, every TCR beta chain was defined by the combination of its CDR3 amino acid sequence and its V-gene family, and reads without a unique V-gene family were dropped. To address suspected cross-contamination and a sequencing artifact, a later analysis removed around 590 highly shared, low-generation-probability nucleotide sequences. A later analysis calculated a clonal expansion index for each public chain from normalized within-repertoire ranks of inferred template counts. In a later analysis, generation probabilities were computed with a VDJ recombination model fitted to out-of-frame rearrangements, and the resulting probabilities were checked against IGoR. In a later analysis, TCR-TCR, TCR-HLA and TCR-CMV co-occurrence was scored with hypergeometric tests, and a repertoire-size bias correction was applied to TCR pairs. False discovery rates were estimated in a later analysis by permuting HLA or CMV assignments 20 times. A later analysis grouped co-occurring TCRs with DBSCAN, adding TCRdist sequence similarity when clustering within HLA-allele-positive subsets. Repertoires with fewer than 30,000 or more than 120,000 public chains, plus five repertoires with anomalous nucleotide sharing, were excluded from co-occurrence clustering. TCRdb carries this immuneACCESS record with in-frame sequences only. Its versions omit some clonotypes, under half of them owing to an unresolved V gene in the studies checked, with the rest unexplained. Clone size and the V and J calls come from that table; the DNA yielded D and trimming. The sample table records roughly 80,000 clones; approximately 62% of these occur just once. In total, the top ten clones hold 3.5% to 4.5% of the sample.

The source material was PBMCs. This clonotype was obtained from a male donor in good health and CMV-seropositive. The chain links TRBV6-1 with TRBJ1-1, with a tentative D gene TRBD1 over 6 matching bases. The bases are TGTGCCAGCAATCTACAGGGATTGAACACTGAAGCTTTCTTT. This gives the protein CASNLQGLNTEAFF.